The rows below give T cell receptor beta chains drawn from one sample of a study of metastatic and nonmetastatic thyroid tumors. TCRdb re-analyzed the PCR reads using MiXCR. Among 20,000 to 25,000 clones listed, 18% were seen once. Material for sequencing was adjacent normal tissue. The receptor source for this set is a male donor with papillary thyroid cancer or a benign thyroid nodule (not recorded which). Some clones in this sample may be carry-over from other donors' samples. CDR3s include the opening cysteine and the closing phenylalanine or tryptophan. D genes are given only for firm matches. Rows give clone size only sometimes, using once, few, many, or a class for an expanded clone.

abundance	j_gene	v_gene	d_gene	CDR3nt	CDR3aa
few	TRBJ2-1	TRBV24-1	TRBD1	TGTGCCACCTACCAATTACAGGGGGCGGATGAGCAGTTCTTC	CATYQLQGADEQFF
NA	TRBJ1-1	TRBV6-1	NA	TGTGCCAGCAGTGGATTGACATGGCGCACTGATGCTTTCTTT	CASSGLTWRTDAFF
many	TRBJ2-2	TRBV7-3	TRBD2	TGTGCCAGCAGCTTGACTAGCGGACTCACCGGGGAGCTGTTTTTT	CASSLTSGLTGELFF
many	TRBJ1-5	TRBV27	TRBD1	TGTGCCAGCAATCCGACAGGGTGGGATCAGCCCCAGCATTTT	CASNPTGWDQPQHF
many	TRBJ1-2	TRBV20-1	TRBD1	TGCAGTGCTAGAGATCCCGGGACAGGGGGACTCCTCTATGGCTACACCTTC	CSARDPGTGGLLYGYTF
medium-sized	TRBJ2-1	TRBV7-3	TRBD2	TGTGCCAGCAGCTCCGGGGCGGGACGGACTAGTCCGTACAATGAGCAGTTCTTC	CASSSGAGRTSPYNEQFF
medium-sized	TRBJ1-2	TRBV10-3	NA	TGTGCCATCAGTGGGACTAACAGGGATGGCTACACCTTC	CAISGTNRDGYTF
many	TRBJ2-1	TRBV3-1	NA	TGTGCCAGCAGCCCATCCCGAATAGCCTGGACTGAGCAGTTCTTC	CASSPSRIAWTEQFF
many	TRBJ1-4	TRBV5-5	NA	TGTGCCAGCAGCTTTGGCGGCCTTAGGGCTAATGAAAAACTGTTTTTT	CASSFGGLRANEKLFF
NA	TRBJ2-1	TRBV12-3/TRBV12-4	NA	TGTGCCAGCAGTTTCTCCGCTACTAGCTACAATGAGCAGTTCTTC	CASSFSATSYNEQFF
NA	TRBJ2-2	TRBV6-1	NA	TGTGCCAGCAGTCGGGTATCGGACACCGGGGAGCTGTTTTTT	CASSRVSDTGELFF
few	TRBJ2-1	TRBV6-1	NA	TGTGCCAGCAGTCACCTAGAGGGGGGGCACAATGAGCAGTTCTTC	CASSHLEGGHNEQFF
many	TRBJ2-1	TRBV18	TRBD1	TGTGCCAGCTCACCACCGGGACAGGGAATAGAGCAGTTCTTC	CASSPPGQGIEQFF
many	TRBJ1-3	TRBV18	TRBD1	TGTGCCAGCTCACCAGGACAGGGCCCTGGAAACACCATATATTTT	CASSPGQGPGNTIYF
many	TRBJ1-2	TRBV9	TRBD1	TGTGCCAGCGGCCGGGACAGCGGGTTAGTACGCTTC	CASGRDSGLVRF
many	TRBJ1-5	TRBV7-9	NA	TGTGCCAGCAGCTTAGGACAGACCAATCAGCCCCAGCATTTT	CASSLGQTNQPQHF
medium-sized	TRBJ1-6	TRBV6-1	NA	TGTGCCAGCAGTGAAGCAGGGGGAAATTCACCCCTCCACTTT	CASSEAGGNSPLHF
many	TRBJ2-3	TRBV18	TRBD2	TGCGCCAGCTCACCACCGCGACTAGCGGGCACAGATACGCAGTATTTT	CASSPPRLAGTDTQYF
many	TRBJ2-3	TRBV9	TRBD1	TGTGCCAGCAGCGTAGCGGGACAGGGGGCTAAGGGCGTTACGCAGTATTTT	CASSVAGQGAKGVTQYF
few	TRBJ2-5	TRBV20-1	NA	TGCAGTGCTAGTTTTTGGAGCGTTACTAATCAAGAGACCCAGTACTTC	CSASFWSVTNQETQYF
few	TRBJ2-3	TRBV6-6	NA	TGTGCCAGCAGTTACAAATTTGAACTTCAACAGTATTTT	CASSYKFELQQYF
many	TRBJ2-7	TRBV4-2	TRBD1	TGTGCCAGCAGCCCAGGGACAGCGAGCTCCTACGAGCAGTACTTC	CASSPGTASSYEQYF
many	TRBJ2-5	TRBV18	NA	TGTGCCAGCTCACCACGGCAGGGGCAAGAGACCCAGTACTTC	CASSPRQGQETQYF
many	TRBJ1-1	TRBV5-1	NA	TGCGCCAGCAGCTTGGCCCCCCTGGACAAAAACACTGAAGCTTTCTTT	CASSLAPLDKNTEAFF
NA	TRBJ2-3	TRBV5-6	TRBD2	TGTGCCAGCATCTTGGCCGTGACTAGCAGAACGGGGACGCAGTATTTT	CASILAVTSRTGTQYF
few	TRBJ1-1	TRBV19	NA	TGTGCCAGTAGCATAGACCTGACCGGGCACACTGAGGCTTTCTTT	CASSIDLTGHTEAFF
medium-sized	TRBJ2-1	TRBV5-1	TRBD2	TGCGCCAGCAGCACCGGGACTAGCCGAAACAATGAGCAGTTCTTC	CASSTGTSRNNEQFF
many	TRBJ2-5	TRBV4-2	NA	TGTGCCAGCAGCCAAGGAGGCCAAGAGACCCAGTACTTC	CASSQGGQETQYF
many	TRBJ1-2	TRBV25-1	NA	TGTGCCAGCAGTGACGGAACTGGATATGGCTACACCTTC	CASSDGTGYGYTF
medium-sized	TRBJ2-2	TRBV6-1	TRBD2	TGTGCCAGCAGCTTTAGCGGGGAGGGGACCGGGGAGCTGTTTTTT	CASSFSGEGTGELFF
NA	TRBJ1-5	TRBV12-3/TRBV12-4	NA	TGTGCCAGCAGTGGGGAGGGCAATAAGCCCCAGCACTTT	CASSGEGNKPQHF
NA	TRBJ2-7	TRBV9	NA	TGTGCCAGCAGCCCAGTTGATCGTAGCTACGAGCAGTACTTC	CASSPVDRSYEQYF
many	TRBJ1-5	TRBV19	NA	TGTGCCAGTAGTCTCCTACAGGGTACCGGTCAGCCCCAGCATTTT	CASSLLQGTGQPQHF
many	TRBJ1-1	TRBV7-3	NA	TGCGCCAGCAGCTTAGCAGGGTCGAACACTGAAGCTTTCTTT	CASSLAGSNTEAFF
NA	TRBJ2-2	TRBV7-3	NA	TGCGCCAGCAGCCCCCGGTGCGGGACCGGGGAGCTGTTTTTT	CASSPRCGTGELFF
many	TRBJ2-1	TRBV7-9	NA	TGTGCCAGCAGCTTGACGCAAGGGGGGCACAATGAGCAGTTCTTC	CASSLTQGGHNEQFF
many	TRBJ2-5	TRBV20-1	TRBD2	TGCAGTGCTAGAGATGGGGGACTAGCGGGCCAGCGACAAGAGACCCAGTACTTC	CSARDGGLAGQRQETQYF
many	TRBJ2-4	TRBV12-3/TRBV12-4	NA	TGTGCCAGCAGTACGGGACTCGCAAACATTCAGTACTTC	CASSTGLANIQYF
many	TRBJ2-3	TRBV20-1	NA	TGCAGTGCCCGTTGGGCGAGGGATACGCAGTATTTT	CSARWARDTQYF
many	TRBJ2-4	TRBV6-2/TRBV6-3	NA	TGTGCCAGCACGACGGGGAATAGAGGAAACATTCAGTACTTC	CASTTGNRGNIQYF
many	TRBJ2-5	TRBV20-1	TRBD2	TGCAGTGCTCGATCCCACCTCAGGGAGGGACAAGAGACCCAGTACTTC	CSARSHLREGQETQYF